The T cell receptor beta chain described here comes from a study of T cells in Graves' hyperthyroidism and ophthalmopathy. This clonotype was detected ten times or more. Its specificity is not known. Stability of Graves' hyperthyroidism was defined as absent ophthalmopathy progression within 18 months. Study-wide results and limits: Ophthalmopathy, as predicted by the model, came a median about six months after the prediction. Most clonotypes expanded in the thyroid (above 0.001) were also present in blood.

Germline values: CDR1 ENHRY, CDR2 SYGVKD. The CDR3 has 15 amino acids. V was shortened by 2 bases and J by 7 bases, with 16 bases between the two germline ends. Amplified TCR beta CDR3 regions derived from RNA transcripts. The TCR CDR3 first-round RT-PCR relied on the HTBI primer set. TCRdb used MiXCR to reprocess the multiplex PCR reads, holding one entry per CDR3 protein. The table records about 360,000 distinct CDR3 sequences, under 15% of them present only once. The specimen was blood. The chain joins TRBV10-3 to TRBJ2-3; the D gene is possibly TRBD1 (5 bases). This clonotype originated in a young woman with Graves' hyperthyroidism. This CDR3 reads CAISEVLGELHTQYF. The CDR3 DNA is TGTGCCATCAGTGAGGTTCTAGGGGAATTACATACGCAGTATTTT.